The rows below give T cell receptor beta chains drawn from one sample of a study of identical twins. TCRdb re-analysed the 5' RACE reads in MiXCR, keeping a single row per CDR3 protein. The sample has about 430,000 distinct CDR3 sequences, about 18% seen once; the top ten hold roughly 12%. The specimen was naive T cells sorted from blood. The receptors derive from a man aged 45-65 years in good health. Each CDR3 is given with its conserved first and last residue. D genes are given only for firm matches. Only some rows state a clone size, as once, few, many or a class for expanded clones.

V gene: TRBV12-3/TRBV12-4
D gene: NA
J gene: TRBJ1-5
clone size: many
CDR3 protein: CASSFGPGDQPQHF
CDR3 DNA: TGTGCCAGCAGTTTCGGACCCGGGGACCAGCCCCAGCATTTT

V gene: TRBV5-1
D gene: TRBD2
J gene: TRBJ2-5
clone size: NA
CDR3 protein: CASSSGSAKETQYF
CDR3 DNA: TGCGCCAGCAGCAGCGGGAGTGCAAAAGAGACCCAGTACTTC

V gene: TRBV29-1
D gene: TRBD2
J gene: TRBJ2-3
clone size: many
CDR3 protein: CSVSGTSGRTQYF
CDR3 DNA: TGCAGCGTTTCCGGGACTAGCGGTAGGACGCAGTATTTT

V gene: TRBV7-2
D gene: TRBD2
J gene: TRBJ2-3
clone size: NA
CDR3 protein: CASSLRFSGRSDTQYF
CDR3 DNA: TGTGCCAGCAGCTTACGTTTTAGCGGGAGGTCAGATACGCAGTATTTT

V gene: TRBV4-1
D gene: TRBD1
J gene: TRBJ2-7
clone size: NA
CDR3 protein: CASSLGTGHSEQYF
CDR3 DNA: TGCGCCAGCAGCCTGGGGACAGGACATTCCGAGCAGTACTTC

V gene: TRBV12-3/TRBV12-4
D gene: NA
J gene: TRBJ2-7
clone size: many
CDR3 protein: CASSPGTLMAHEQYF
CDR3 DNA: TGTGCCAGCAGCCCGGGGACCCTTATGGCCCACGAGCAGTACTTC

V gene: TRBV29-1
D gene: NA
J gene: TRBJ2-7
clone size: NA
CDR3 protein: CSVEATGPYEQYF
CDR3 DNA: TGCAGCGTTGAGGCGACAGGCCCCTACGAGCAGTACTTC

V gene: TRBV19
D gene: NA
J gene: TRBJ1-5
clone size: many
CDR3 protein: CASRTPYGNQPQHF
CDR3 DNA: TGTGCCAGTAGGACCCCCTATGGCAATCAGCCCCAGCATTTT

V gene: TRBV7-2
D gene: TRBD1
J gene: TRBJ2-3
clone size: NA
CDR3 protein: CASSSGTGRSTDTQYF
CDR3 DNA: TGTGCCAGCAGCTCAGGGACAGGGCGAAGCACAGATACGCAGTATTTT

V gene: TRBV6-5
D gene: TRBD1
J gene: TRBJ2-7
clone size: few
CDR3 protein: CASSYIYGQAYEQYF
CDR3 DNA: TGTGCCAGCAGTTACATTTACGGACAGGCCTACGAGCAGTACTTC

V gene: TRBV7-8
D gene: NA
J gene: TRBJ2-6
clone size: many
CDR3 protein: CASSLAGANVLTF
CDR3 DNA: TGTGCCAGCAGCTTAGCTGGGGCCAACGTCCTGACTTTC